These T cell receptor beta chains were read from a single sample in a study of cytotoxic CD8 clonotypes in ibrutinib-treated CLL. Assay: immunoSEQ multiplex PCR; the TCRdb copy retains only in-frame clones and omits some. The sample carries some 200,000 clones, roughly three quarters recorded once. The sample in question was PBMCs, obtained after 12 months of ibrutinib treatment. All receptors derive from a human donor with chronic lymphocytic leukemia. Each CDR3 is given with its conserved first and last residue. A D gene is named only where the DNA matches it firmly. The size field is filled for only some rows; it gives once, few, many or a size class.

d_gene	j_gene	len	v_gene	abundance	CDR3aa	CDR3nt
.	TRBJ2-2	14	TRBV30	.	CAWSLGSNTGELFF	TGTGCCTGGAGTTTGGGGTCGAACACCGGGGAGCTGTTTTTT
TRBD1	TRBJ2-3	16	TRBV5-1	few	CASSQGTGGILDTQYF	TGCGCCAGCAGCCAAGGGACAGGGGGCATCTTAGATACGCAGTATTTT
.	TRBJ1-2	15	TRBV7-7	.	CATSPFGLTNYGYTF	TGTGCCACCAGCCCATTCGGCCTGACTAACTATGGCTACACCTTC
.	TRBJ1-2	14	TRBV9	.	CASSAHQGDYGYTF	TGTGCCAGCAGCGCCCACCAGGGTGACTATGGCTACACCTTC
.	TRBJ1-3	17	TRBV7-9	.	CASSRPRSGVSGNTIYF	TGTGCCAGCAGCCGCCCCAGATCGGGGGTCTCTGGAAACACCATATATTTT
TRBD2	TRBJ2-5	15	TRBV11-2	.	CASSLPSGRKETQYF	TGTGCCAGCAGCCTACCAAGCGGGAGGAAAGAGACCCAGTACTTC
.	TRBJ1-3	16	TRBV11-2	.	CASSLSSVNSGNTIYF	TGTGCCAGCAGCTTATCTTCGGTTAACTCTGGAAACACCATATATTTT
TRBD2	TRBJ2-7	16	TRBV9	once	CASSVGSSGSSNEQYF	TGTGCCAGCAGCGTAGGTTCTAGCGGGAGCAGCAACGAGCAGTACTTC
TRBD1	TRBJ1-2	15	TRBV28	.	CASSSQGDPNYGYTF	TGTGCCAGCAGTTCCCAGGGGGATCCTAACTATGGCTACACCTTC
TRBD2	TRBJ2-1	14	TRBV27	.	CASSSGAGYNEQFF	TGTGCCAGCAGTTCGGGAGCGGGGTACAATGAGCAGTTCTTC
TRBD2	TRBJ2-1	15	TRBV13	.	CASAAEGGRGYEQFF	TGTGCCAGCGCCGCTGAAGGCGGGAGAGGGTATGAGCAGTTCTTC
.	TRBJ2-1	12	TRBV19	medium-sized	CASALGVNEQFF	TGTGCCAGTGCCTTGGGGGTCAATGAGCAGTTCTTC
TRBD1	TRBJ2-7	18	TRBV19	.	CASSIYLSRAGGTYEQYF	TGTGCCAGTAGTATTTACCTCTCCCGGGCAGGGGGCACGTACGAGCAGTACTTC
.	TRBJ2-4	15	TRBV11-3	.	CASSSGRLAKNIQYF	TGTGCCAGCAGTTCCGGGCGGTTAGCCAAAAACATTCAGTACTTC
.	TRBJ1-1	15	TRBV6-1	.	CASSEPDRIFTEAFF	TGTGCCAGCAGTGAGCCAGACAGGATCTTCACTGAAGCTTTCTTT
.	TRBJ1-3	13	TRBV7-3	.	CASSLSGGNTIYF	TGTGCCAGCAGCTTAAGTGGTGGAAACACCATATATTTT